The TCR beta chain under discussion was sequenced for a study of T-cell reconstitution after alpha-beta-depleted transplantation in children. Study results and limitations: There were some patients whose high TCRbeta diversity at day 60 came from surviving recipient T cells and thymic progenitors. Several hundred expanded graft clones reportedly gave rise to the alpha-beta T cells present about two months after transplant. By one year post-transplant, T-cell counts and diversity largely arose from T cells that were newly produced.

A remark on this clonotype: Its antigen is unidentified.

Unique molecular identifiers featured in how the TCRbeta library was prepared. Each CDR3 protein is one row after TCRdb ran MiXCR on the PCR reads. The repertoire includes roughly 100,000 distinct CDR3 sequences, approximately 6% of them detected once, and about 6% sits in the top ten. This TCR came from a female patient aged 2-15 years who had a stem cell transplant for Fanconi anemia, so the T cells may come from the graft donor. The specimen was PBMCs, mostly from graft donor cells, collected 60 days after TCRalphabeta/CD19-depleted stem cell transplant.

The CDR3 spells CASSVKGTSGPRQFF. CDR3 nucleotide sequence: TGTGCCAGCAGCGTAAAAGGGACTAGCGGCCCCCGGCAGTTCTTC. The gene calls are TRBV9 and TRBJ2-1; 11 bases match TRBD2. Looked up from germline, CDR1 is SGDLS and CDR2 is YYNGEE. This CDR3 comprises 15 residues. V lost 1 base, J lost 12 bases, and 9 bases stayed unmatched.